The 6 T cell receptor beta chains presented below share a single source sample, sequenced in a study of cytomegalovirus exposure and HLA in healthy donors. The PCR had 60 Vbeta and 13 Jbeta primers. TCRdb keeps only in-frame clones here, not all; method: immunoSEQ multiplex PCR. The sample lists fewer than 250,000 clones, 65% to 85% seen once, with 2.9% in the top ten. The specimen sequenced was PBMCs. The receptors shown here come from a man aged 25-45 years in good health and CMV-seronegative.

This clone was counted only a few times. The V and J genes are TRBV19 and TRBJ1-6; unclear D gene. There are 13 residues in the CDR3. Trimming shortened V by 2 bases and J by 9 bases, and 8 bases separated the two germline ends. Germline V gene sequence: CDR1 LNHDA, CDR2 SQIVND (reference sequence). This CDR3 is CASSITHSSPLHF. The CDR3 region has the DNA TGTGCCAGTAGTATAACCCACAGTTCACCCCTCCACTTT.

This chain uses TRBV5-4 with TRBJ1-4; unclear D gene. Germline V gives CDR1 SGHNT, CDR2 YYREEE (reference sequence). The CDR3 covers 15 residues. Trimming pared 4 bases from V and 0 bases from J, leaving 10 bases between. CDR3 amino acids: CASSPREATNEKLFF. CDR3 bases: TGTGCCAGCAGCCCCCGGGAGGCAACTAATGAAAAACTGTTTTTT.

The chain combines TRBV28 with TRBJ2-3, with 9 bases identical to TRBD1. The CDR3 runs to 15 residues. With 2 bases clipped from V and 6 bases from J, the junction kept 6 bases outside the gene matches. Germline values: CDR1 MDHEN, CDR2 SYDVKM. The CDR3 reads CASSLRGQGRDTQYF. Written as DNA, the CDR3 is TGTGCCAGCAGTTTAAGGGGACAGGGACGGGATACGCAGTATTTT.

The table lists this clone with a few counts. The rearrangement joins TRBV7-9 to TRBJ1-4; D gene ambiguous. Trimming stripped 8 bases from V and 0 bases from J, with 19 bases between. Looked up from germline, CDR1 is SEHNR and CDR2 is FQNEAQ (reference sequence). The CDR3 has 17 amino acids. The CDR3 protein is CASPTIHRESTNEKLFF. The CDR3 coding sequence is TGTGCCAGCCCCACGATCCACCGGGAATCAACTAATGAAAAACTGTTTTTT.

On this clone itself: The same CDR3 also results from other DNA sequences found in this sample. V and J are TRBV27 and TRBJ2-7; TRBD1 aligns across 7 bases. This CDR3 is 15 amino acids long. V gave up 5 bases and J gave up 2 bases; unmatched junction bases: 9. The germline CDR1 and CDR2 sequences are MNHEY and SMNVEV (reference sequence). Here the CDR3 DNA reads TGTGCCAGCAGTAGAAACCGGGACAGAACCTACGAGCAGTACTTC. It specifies CASSRNRDRTYEQYF.

This clone showed up just a few times. The CDR3 coding sequence is TGTGCCATCAGTGAGGGTCTAGCCAATGAGCAGTTCTTC. Translated: CAISEGLANEQFF. The gene calls are TRBV10-3 and TRBJ2-1; D is possibly TRBD2 (5 bases). Per the germline V gene, CDR1 is ENHRY and CDR2 is SYGVKD. The CDR3 loop spans 13 amino acids. Trimming took 2 bases from V and 6 from J, leaving 8 bases between them.